This T cell receptor (beta chain) was sequenced during a study of OX40 agonist ivuxolimab in advanced cancers. Measured with immunoSEQ multiplex PCR; TCRdb has only the in-frame clones, and not every one. The table records tens of thousands of clones, 88% of them present only once. This clonotype originated in an adult with an advanced solid tumor such as melanoma, head and neck, liver or kidney cancer. This specimen consisted of CD4+ or CD8+ T cells sorted from blood, obtained in a trial of the OX40 agonist ivuxolimab.

The CDR3 is CASRPDRGRRWYGYTF. CDR3 bases: TGTGCCAGTAGGCCCGACAGGGGTCGACGCTGGTATGGCTACACCTTC. The chain carries TRBV19 and TRBJ1-2; 8 bases align to TRBD1. V lost 6 bases to trimming and J lost 5 bases; unmatched junction nucleotides: 14. The germline CDR1 and CDR2 sequences are LNHDA and SQIVND (reference sequence). The CDR3 length is 16 residues.